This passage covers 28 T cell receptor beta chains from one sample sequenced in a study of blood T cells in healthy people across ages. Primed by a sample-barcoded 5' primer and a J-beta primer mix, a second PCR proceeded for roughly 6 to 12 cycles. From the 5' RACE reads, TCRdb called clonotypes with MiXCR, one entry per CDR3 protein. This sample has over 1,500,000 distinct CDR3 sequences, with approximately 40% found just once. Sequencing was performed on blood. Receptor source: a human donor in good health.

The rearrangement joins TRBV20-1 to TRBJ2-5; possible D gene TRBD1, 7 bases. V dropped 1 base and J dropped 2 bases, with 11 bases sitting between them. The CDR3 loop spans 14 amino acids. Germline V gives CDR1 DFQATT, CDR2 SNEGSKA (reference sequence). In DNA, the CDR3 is TGCAGTGCTAGAGGGGGGGACAGACAAGAGACCCAGTACTTC. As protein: CSARGGDRQETQYF.

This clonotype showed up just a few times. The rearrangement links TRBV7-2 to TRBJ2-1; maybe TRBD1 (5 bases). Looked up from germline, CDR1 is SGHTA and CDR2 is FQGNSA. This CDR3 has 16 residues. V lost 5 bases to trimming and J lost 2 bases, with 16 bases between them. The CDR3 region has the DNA TGTGCCAGCAGCCCGCACTGGGGCTCCCCCTACAATGAGCAGTTCTTC. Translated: CASSPHWGSPYNEQFF.

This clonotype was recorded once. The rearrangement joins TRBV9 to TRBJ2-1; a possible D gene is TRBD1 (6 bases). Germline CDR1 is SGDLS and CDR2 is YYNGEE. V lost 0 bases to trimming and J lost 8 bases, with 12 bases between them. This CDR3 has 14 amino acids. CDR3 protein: CASSVVGQGHEQFF. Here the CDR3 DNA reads TGTGCCAGCAGCGTAGTAGGGCAGGGGCATGAGCAGTTCTTC.

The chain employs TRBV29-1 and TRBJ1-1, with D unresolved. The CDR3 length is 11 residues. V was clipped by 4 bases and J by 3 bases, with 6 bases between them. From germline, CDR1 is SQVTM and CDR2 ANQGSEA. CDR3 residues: CSVGLDTEAFF. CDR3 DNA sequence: TGCAGCGTTGGATTGGACACTGAAGCTTTCTTT.

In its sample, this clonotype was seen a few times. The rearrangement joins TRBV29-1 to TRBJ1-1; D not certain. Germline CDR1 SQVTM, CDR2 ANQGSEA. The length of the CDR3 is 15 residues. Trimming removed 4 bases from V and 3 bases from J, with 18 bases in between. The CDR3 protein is CSVASPVREDTEAFF. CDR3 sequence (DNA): TGCAGCGTTGCATCCCCCGTCCGGGAGGACACTGAAGCTTTCTTT.

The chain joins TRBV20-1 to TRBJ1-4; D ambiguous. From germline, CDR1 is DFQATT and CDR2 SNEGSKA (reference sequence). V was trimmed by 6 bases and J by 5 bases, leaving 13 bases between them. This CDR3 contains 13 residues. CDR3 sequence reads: CSALPQENEKLFF. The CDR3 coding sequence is TGCAGTGCCCTTCCCCAAGAGAATGAAAAACTGTTTTTT.

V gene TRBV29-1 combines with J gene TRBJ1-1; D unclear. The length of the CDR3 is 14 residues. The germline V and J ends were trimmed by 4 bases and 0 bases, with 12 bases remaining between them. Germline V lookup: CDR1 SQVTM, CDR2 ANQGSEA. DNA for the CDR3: TGCAGCGTTGGAGGACTCGTTCTGAACACTGAAGCTTTCTTT. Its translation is CSVGGLVLNTEAFF. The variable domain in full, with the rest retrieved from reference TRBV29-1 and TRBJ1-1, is SAVISQKPSRDICQRGTSLTIQCQVDSQVTMMFWYRQQPGQSLTLIATANQGSEATYESGFVIDKFPISRPNLTFSTLTVSNMSPEDSSIYLCSVGGLVLNTEAFFGQGTRLTVV.

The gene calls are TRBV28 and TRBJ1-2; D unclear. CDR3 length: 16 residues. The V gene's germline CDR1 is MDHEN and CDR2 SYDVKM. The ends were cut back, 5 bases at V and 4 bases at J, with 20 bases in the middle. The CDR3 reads CASSPHLEPRGYGYTF. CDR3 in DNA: TGTGCCAGCAGTCCCCATCTTGAGCCGCGGGGCTATGGCTACACCTTC.

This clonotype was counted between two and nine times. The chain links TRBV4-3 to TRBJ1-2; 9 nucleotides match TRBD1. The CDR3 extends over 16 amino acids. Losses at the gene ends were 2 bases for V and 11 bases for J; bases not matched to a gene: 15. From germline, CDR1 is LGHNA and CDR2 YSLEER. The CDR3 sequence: CASSQNTQVLTGGYTF. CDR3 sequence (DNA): TGCGCCAGCAGCCAAAATACACAGGTCTTGACAGGGGGGTACACCTTC.

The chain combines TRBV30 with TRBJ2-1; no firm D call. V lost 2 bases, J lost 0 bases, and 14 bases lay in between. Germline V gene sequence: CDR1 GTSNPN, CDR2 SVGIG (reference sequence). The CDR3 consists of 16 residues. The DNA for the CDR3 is TGTGCCTGGAGTCCATACCAGGTGGGCTCCTACAATGAGCAGTTCTTC. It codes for CAWSPYQVGSYNEQFF.

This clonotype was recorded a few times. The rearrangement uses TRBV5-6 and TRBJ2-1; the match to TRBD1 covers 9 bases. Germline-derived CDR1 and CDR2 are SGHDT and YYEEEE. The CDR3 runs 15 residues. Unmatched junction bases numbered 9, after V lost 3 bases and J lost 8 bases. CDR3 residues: CASSWGPGQGYEQFF. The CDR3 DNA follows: TGTGCCAGCAGCTGGGGACCGGGACAGGGTTATGAGCAGTTCTTC.

In DNA, the CDR3 is TGCGCCAGCAGCCAAGTTGCCACTAGCGGGGGAATTAGCACAGATACGCAGTATTTT. Translation gives CASSQVATSGGISTDTQYF. The V and J genes are TRBV4-1 and TRBJ2-3, with 11 bases lining up with TRBD2. Trimming took 1 base from V and 0 from J; bases not matched to a gene: 9. CDR3 size: 19 residues. Germline CDR1 is MGHRA and CDR2 is YSYEKL.

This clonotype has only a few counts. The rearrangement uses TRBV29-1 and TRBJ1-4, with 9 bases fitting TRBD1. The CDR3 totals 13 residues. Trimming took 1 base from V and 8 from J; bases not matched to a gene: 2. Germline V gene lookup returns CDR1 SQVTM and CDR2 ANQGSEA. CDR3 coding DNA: TGCAGCGTTGAAGGGGACAGGGTAGAAAAACTGTTTTTT. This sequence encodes CSVEGDRVEKLFF. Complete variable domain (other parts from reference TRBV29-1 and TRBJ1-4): SAVISQKPSRDICQRGTSLTIQCQVDSQVTMMFWYRQQPGQSLTLIATANQGSEATYESGFVIDKFPISRPNLTFSTLTVSNMSPEDSSIYLCSVEGDRVEKLFFGSGTQLSVL.

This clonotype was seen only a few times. The CDR3 nucleotides read TGTGCCAGCTCATTCCGGGACAGGGAAAGAGGTTTCTTT. This encodes CASSFRDRERGFF. The chain couples TRBV18 to TRBJ1-1; 9 bases match TRBD1. This CDR3 contains 13 residues. The V gene's germline CDR1 is KGHSH and CDR2 LQKENI. J lost 13 bases, V lost 5 bases, and 11 bases had no gene match.

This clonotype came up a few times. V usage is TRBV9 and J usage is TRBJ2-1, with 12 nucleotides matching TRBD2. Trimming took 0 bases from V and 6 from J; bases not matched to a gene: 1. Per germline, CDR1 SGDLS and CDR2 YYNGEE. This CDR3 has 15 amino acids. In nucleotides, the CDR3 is TGTGCCAGCAGCGTAGCTAGCGGGGGGGCCAATGAGCAGTTCTTC. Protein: CASSVASGGANEQFF.

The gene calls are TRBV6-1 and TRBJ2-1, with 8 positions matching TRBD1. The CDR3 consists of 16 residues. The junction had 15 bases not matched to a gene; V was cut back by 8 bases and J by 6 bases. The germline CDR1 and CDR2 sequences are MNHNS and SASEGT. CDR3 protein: CASGTHRDRPFNEQFF. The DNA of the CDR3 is TGTGCCAGCGGCACGCACCGGGACAGGCCTTTCAATGAGCAGTTCTTC.

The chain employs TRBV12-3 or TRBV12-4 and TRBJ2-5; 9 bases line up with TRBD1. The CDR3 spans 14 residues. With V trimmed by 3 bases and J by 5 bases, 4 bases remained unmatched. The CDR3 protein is CASSFGTGTETQYF. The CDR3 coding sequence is TGTGCCAGCAGTTTCGGGACAGGGACGGAGACCCAGTACTTC.

The CDR3 nucleotides read TGCGCCAGCAGCGCCATTCGGGGGGCAGCCTACAATGAGCAGTTCTTC. This gives the protein CASSAIRGAAYNEQFF. This rearrangement joins TRBV5-1 to TRBJ2-1, with D perhaps matching TRBD2 (7 bases). Germline V gives CDR1 SGHRS, CDR2 YFSETQ. Trimming pared 4 bases from V and 2 bases from J, leaving 16 bases between. CDR3 length: 16 residues.

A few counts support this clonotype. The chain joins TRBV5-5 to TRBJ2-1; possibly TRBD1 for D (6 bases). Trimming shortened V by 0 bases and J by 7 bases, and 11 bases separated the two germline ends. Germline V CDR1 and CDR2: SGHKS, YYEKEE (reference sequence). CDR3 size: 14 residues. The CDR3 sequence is CASSLAGEWNEQFF. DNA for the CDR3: TGTGCCAGCAGCTTGGCAGGGGAGTGGAATGAGCAGTTCTTC. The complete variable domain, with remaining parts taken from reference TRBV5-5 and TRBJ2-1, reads DAGVTQSPTHLIKTRGQQVTLRCSPISGHKSVSWYQQVLGQGPQFIFQYYEKEERGRGNFPDRFSARQFPNYSSELNVNALLLGDSALYLCASSLAGEWNEQFFGPGTRLTVL.

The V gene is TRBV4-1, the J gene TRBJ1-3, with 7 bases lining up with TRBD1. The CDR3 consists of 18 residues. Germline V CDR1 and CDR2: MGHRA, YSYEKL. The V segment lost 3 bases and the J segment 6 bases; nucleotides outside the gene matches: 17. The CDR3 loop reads CASSHHYQGESWANTIYF. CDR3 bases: TGCGCCAGCAGCCATCACTACCAGGGGGAGTCCTGGGCAAACACCATATATTTT.

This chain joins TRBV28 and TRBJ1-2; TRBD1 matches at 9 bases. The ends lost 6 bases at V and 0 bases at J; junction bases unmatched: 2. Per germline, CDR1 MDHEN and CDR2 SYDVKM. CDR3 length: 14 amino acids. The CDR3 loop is CASRQGAPNYGYTF. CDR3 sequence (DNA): TGTGCCAGCAGACAGGGGGCCCCTAACTATGGCTACACCTTC.

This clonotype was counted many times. The CDR3 nucleotides read TGTGCCAGCAGCTTCGGACAGACTTCCTACAATGAGCAGTTCTTC. Its protein is CASSFGQTSYNEQFF. J is TRBJ2-1 and V is TRBV7-3; D possibly corresponds to TRBD1 (6 bases). The CDR3 consists of 15 residues. Between the trimmed V and J ends, which lost 3 bases and 1 base, there was a span of 10 bases. Germline V gene lookup returns CDR1 SGHTA and CDR2 FQGTGA.

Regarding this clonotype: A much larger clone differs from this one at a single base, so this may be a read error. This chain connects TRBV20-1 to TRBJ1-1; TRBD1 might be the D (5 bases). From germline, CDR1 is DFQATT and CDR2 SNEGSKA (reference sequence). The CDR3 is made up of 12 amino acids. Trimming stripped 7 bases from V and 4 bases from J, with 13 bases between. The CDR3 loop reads CSVQEGSTEAFF. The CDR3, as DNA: TGCAGTGTTCAAGAGGGGAGCACTGAAGCTTTCTTT.

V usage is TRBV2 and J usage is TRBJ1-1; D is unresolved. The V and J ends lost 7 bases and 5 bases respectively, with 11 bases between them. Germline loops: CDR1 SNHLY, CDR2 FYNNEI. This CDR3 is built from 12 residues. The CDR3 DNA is TGTGCCAGCAAGCTGGCCGAGACTGAAGCTTTCTTT. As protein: CASKLAETEAFF.

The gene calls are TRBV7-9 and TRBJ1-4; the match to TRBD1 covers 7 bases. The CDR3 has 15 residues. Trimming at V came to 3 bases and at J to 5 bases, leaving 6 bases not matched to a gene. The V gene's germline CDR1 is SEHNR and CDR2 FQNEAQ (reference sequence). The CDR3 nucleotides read TGTGCCAGCAGCTTTCGACAGGGATTAAATGAAAAACTGTTTTTT. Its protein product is CASSFRQGLNEKLFF.

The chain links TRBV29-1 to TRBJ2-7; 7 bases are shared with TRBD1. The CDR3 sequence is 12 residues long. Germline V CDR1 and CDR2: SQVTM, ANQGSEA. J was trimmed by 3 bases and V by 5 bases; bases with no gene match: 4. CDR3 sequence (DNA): TGCAGCGTTACAGGGGAGAACTACGAGCAGTACTTC. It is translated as CSVTGENYEQYF.

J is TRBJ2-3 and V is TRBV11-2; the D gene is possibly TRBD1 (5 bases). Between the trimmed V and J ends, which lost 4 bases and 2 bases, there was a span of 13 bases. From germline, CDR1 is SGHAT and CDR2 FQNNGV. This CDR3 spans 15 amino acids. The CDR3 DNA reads TGTGCCAGCAGCTCGACAGTATTGCCCACAGATACGCAGTATTTT. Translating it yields CASSSTVLPTDTQYF.

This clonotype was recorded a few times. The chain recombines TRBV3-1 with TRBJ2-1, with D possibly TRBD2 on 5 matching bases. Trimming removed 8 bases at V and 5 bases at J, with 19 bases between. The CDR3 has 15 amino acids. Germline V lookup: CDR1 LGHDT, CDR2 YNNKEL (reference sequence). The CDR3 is CASRSGLEFHNEQFF. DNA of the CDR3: TGTGCCAGCCGGAGCGGTCTCGAGTTTCACAATGAGCAGTTCTTC.